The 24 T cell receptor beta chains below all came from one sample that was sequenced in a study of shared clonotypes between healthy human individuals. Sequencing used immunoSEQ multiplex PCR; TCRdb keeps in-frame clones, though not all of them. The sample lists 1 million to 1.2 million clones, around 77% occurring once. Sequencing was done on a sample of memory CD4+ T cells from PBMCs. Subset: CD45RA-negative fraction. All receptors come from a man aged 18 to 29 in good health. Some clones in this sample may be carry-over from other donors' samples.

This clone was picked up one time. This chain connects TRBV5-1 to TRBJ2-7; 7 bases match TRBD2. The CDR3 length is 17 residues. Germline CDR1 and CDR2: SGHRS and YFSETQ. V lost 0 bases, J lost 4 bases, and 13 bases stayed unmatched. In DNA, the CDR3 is TGCGCCAGCAGCTTGGTGGCGGGAGTGGGGGAGAGGTACGAGCAGTACTTC. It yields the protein CASSLVAGVGERYEQYF.

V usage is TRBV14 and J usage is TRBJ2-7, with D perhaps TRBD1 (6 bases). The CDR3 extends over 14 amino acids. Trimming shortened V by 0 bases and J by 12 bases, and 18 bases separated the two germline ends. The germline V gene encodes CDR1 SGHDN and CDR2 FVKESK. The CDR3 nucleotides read TGTGCCAGCAGCCAAGAAACAGGGACGTGGCCCGCGTACTTC. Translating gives CASSQETGTWPAYF.

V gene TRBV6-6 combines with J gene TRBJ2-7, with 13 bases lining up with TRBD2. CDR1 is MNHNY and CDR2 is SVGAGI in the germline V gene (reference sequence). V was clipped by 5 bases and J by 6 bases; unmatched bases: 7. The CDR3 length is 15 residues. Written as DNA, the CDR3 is TGTGCCAGCAGTCCATCCGGGACTAGCGGGACCGAGCAGTACTTC. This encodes CASSPSGTSGTEQYF.

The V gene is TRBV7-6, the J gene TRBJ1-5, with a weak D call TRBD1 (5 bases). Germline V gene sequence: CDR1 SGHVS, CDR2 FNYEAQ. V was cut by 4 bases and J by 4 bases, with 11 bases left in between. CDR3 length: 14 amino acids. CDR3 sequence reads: CASSSVEGNQPQHF. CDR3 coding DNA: TGTGCCAGCAGCTCCGTAGAGGGGAATCAGCCCCAGCATTTT.

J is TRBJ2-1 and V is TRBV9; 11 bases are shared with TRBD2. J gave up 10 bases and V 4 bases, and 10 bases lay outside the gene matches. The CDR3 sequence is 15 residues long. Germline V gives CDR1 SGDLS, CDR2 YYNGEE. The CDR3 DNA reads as TGTGCCAGCAGCCCTGGGGTAGCGGGAGGGCCGGAGCAGTTCTTC. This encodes CASSPGVAGGPEQFF.

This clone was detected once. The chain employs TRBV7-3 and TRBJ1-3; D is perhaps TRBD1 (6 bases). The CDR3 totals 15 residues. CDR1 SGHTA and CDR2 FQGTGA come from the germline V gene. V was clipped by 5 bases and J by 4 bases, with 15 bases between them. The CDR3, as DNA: TGTGCCAGCAGCCCAACAAGGGGGACCGGAAACACCATATATTTT. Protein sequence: CASSPTRGTGNTIYF. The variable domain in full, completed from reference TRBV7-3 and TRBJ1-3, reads GAGVSQTPSNKVTEKGKYVELRCDPISGHTALYWYRQSLGQGPEFLIYFQGTGAADDSGLPNDRFFAVRPEGSVSTLKIQRTERGDSAVYLCASSPTRGTGNTIYFGEGSWLTVV.

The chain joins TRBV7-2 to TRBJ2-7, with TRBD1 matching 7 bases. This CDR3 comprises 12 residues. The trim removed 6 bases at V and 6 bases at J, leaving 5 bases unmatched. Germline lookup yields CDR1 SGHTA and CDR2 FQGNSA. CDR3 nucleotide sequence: TGTGCCAGCAGGTCTACAGGGGTCGAGCAGTACTTC. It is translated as CASRSTGVEQYF.

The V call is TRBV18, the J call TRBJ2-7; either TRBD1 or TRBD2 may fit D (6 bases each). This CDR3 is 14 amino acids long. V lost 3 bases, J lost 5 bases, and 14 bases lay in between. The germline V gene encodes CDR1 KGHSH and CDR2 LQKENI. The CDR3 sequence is CASSPGGEGDEQYF. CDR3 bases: TGTGCCAGCTCACCGGGAGGTGAGGGGGACGAGCAGTACTTC.

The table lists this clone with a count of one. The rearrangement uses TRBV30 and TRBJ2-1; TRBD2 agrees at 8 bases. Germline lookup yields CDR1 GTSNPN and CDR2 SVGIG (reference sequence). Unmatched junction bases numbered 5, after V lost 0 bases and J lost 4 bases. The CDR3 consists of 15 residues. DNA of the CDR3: TGTGCCTGGAGTGTAGGGGGACTAGAGTACAATGAGCAGTTCTTC. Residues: CAWSVGGLEYNEQFF.

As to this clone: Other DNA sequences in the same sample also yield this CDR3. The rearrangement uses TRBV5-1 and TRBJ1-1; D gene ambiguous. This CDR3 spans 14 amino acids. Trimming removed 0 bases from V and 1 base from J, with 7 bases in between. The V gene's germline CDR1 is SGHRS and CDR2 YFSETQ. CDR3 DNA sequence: TGCGCCAGCAGCTTGGGTTGGGGGAACACTGAAGCTTTCTTT. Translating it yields CASSLGWGNTEAFF.

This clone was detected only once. DNA for the CDR3: TGTGCCAGCAGCTTGGGACAGGGGATCGGCTATGGCTACACCTTC. This sequence encodes CASSLGQGIGYGYTF. This chain joins TRBV5-4 and TRBJ1-2; TRBD1 agrees at 8 bases. CDR1 SGHNT and CDR2 YYREEE come from the germline V gene (reference sequence). The CDR3 spans 15 residues. V dropped 0 bases and J dropped 4; count of bases not matched to a gene: 5.

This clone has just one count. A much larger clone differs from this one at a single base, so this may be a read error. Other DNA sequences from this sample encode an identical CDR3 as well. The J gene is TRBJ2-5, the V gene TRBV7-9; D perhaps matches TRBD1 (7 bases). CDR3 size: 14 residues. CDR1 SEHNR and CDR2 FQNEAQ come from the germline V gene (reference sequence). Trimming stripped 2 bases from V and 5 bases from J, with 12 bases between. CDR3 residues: CASSLLAGGETQYF. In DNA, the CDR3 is TGTGCCAGCAGCTTACTCGCAGGGGGGGAGACCCAGTACTTC. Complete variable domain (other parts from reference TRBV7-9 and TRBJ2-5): DTGVSQNPRHKITKRGQNVTFRCDPISEHNRLYWYRQTLGQGPEFLTYFQNEAQLEKSRLLSDRFSAERPKGSFSTLEIQRTEQGDSAMYLCASSLLAGGETQYFGPGTRLLVL.

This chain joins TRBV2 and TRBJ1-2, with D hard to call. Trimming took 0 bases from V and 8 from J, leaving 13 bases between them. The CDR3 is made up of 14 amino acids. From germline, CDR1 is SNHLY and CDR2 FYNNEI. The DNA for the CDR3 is TGTGCCAGCAGTGAAGCGCTAGGGAGGGCGGGCTACACCTTC. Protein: CASSEALGRAGYTF. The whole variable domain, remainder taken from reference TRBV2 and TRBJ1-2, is EPEVTQTPSHQVTQMGQEVILRCVPISNHLYFYWYRQILGQKVEFLVSFYNNEISEKSEIFDDQFSVERPDGSNFTLKIRSTKLEDSAMYFCASSEALGRAGYTFGSGTRLTVV.

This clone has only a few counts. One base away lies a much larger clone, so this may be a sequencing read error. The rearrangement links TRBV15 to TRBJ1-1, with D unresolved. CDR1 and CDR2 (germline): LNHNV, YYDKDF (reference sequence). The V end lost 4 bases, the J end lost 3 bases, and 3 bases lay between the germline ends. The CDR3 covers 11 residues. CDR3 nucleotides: TGTGCCACCAGCAAAGACACTGAAGCTTTCTTT. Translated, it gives CATSKDTEAFF.

CDR3 sequence (DNA): TGTGCCAGTAGTTCGGCCTCCGGGGGCTATGGCTACACCTTC. Translating it yields CASSSASGGYGYTF. The chain carries TRBV19 and TRBJ1-2, with a weak D call TRBD1 (5 bases). The CDR3 length is 14 residues. Trimming took 5 bases from V and 4 from J, leaving 14 bases between them. Germline V gives CDR1 LNHDA, CDR2 SQIVND (reference sequence).

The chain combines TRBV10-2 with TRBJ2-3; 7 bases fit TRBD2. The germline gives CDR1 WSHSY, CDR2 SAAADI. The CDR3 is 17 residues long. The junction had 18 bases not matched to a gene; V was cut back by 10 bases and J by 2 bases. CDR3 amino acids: CANPAPPSGRHTDTQYF. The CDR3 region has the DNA TGCGCCAACCCGGCCCCCCCTTCCGGGAGGCACACAGATACGCAGTATTTT.

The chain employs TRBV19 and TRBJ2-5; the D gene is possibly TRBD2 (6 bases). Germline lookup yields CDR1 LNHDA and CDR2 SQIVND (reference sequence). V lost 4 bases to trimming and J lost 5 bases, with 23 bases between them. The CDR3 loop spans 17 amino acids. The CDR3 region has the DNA TGTGCCAGTAGTACCAAGAGGGCAGGAGGGGCGGGGGAGACCCAGTACTTC. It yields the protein CASSTKRAGGAGETQYF.

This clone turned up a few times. The CDR3 nucleotides read TGTGCCAGCAGCCGATGGGGGACAACGAACACTGAAGCTTTCTTT. This gives the protein CASSRWGTTNTEAFF. The rearrangement joins TRBV28 to TRBJ1-1; D is possibly TRBD1 (6 bases). From germline, CDR1 is MDHEN and CDR2 SYDVKM. V was clipped by 6 bases and J by 1 base, with 15 bases between them. CDR3 length equals 15 residues.

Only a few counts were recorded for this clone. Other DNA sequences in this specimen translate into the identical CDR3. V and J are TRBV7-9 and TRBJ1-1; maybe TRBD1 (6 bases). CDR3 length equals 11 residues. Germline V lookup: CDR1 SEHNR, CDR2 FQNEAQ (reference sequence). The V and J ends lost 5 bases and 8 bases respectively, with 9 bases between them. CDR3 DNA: TGTGCCAGCAGCCCTACAGGGGAAGCTTTCTTT. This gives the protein CASSPTGEAFF.

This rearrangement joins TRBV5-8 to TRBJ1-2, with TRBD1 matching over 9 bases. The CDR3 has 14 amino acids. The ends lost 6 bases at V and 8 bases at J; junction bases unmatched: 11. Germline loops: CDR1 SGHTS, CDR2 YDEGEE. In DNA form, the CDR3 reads TGTGCCAGCAACCGGGACAGGGTTTCTGACGGCTACACCTTC. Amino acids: CASNRDRVSDGYTF.

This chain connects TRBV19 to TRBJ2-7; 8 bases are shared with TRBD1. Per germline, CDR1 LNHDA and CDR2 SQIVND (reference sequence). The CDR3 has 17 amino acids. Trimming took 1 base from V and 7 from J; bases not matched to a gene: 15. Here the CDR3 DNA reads TGTGCCAGTAGTATAGGAGGCCTGCCGGGACAGGAGCCGGAGCAGTACTTC. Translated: CASSIGGLPGQEPEQYF.

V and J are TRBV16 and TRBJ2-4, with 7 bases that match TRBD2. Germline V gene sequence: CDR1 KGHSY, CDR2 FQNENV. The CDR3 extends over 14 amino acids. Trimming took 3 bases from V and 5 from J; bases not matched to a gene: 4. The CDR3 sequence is CASSQGLAENIQYF. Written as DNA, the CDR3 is TGTGCCAGCAGCCAGGGGCTAGCGGAAAACATTCAGTACTTC.

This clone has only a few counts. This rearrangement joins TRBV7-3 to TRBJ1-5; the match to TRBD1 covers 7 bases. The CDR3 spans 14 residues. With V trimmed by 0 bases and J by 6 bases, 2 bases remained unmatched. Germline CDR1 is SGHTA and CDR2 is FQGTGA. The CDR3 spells CASSLTAGGQPQHF. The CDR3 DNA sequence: TGTGCCAGCAGCTTAACGGCAGGGGGTCAGCCCCAGCATTTT.

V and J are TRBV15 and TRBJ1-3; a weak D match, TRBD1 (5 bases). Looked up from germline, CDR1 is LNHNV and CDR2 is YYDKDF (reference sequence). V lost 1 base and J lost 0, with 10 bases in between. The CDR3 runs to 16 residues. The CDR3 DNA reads TGTGCCACCAGCAGAGTATGGGGCACCTCTGGAAACACCATATATTTT. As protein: CATSRVWGTSGNTIYF.